Presented here are 11 T cell receptor beta chains from one specimen sequenced in a study of vaccination effects on CD4 cells after COVID-19. Between days 9 and 10 of culture, CD4+ T cells were separated out. These receptors have no identified antigens. Some clones are missing from TCRdb's copy, which holds only in-frame ones; the method was immunoSEQ multiplex PCR. The sample has tens of thousands of clones, 55% to 75% seen once. Sequencing was performed on CD4+ T cells from PBMCs cultured without peptide, taken before COVID-19 vaccination. The receptors here all came from a human donor who had a prior SARS-CoV-2 infection.

The chain has TRBV11-2 and TRBJ2-1; no clear D gene. The CDR3 is 14 amino acids. In germline, CDR1 is SGHAT, CDR2 FQNNGV. V was shortened by 1 base and J by 7 bases, with 11 bases between the two germline ends. This CDR3 reads CASSLGPSWNEQFF. CDR3 nucleotide sequence: TGTGCCAGCAGCTTAGGGCCGTCCTGGAATGAGCAGTTCTTC.

The chain carries TRBV18 and TRBJ2-3; D is uncertain. The germline V gene encodes CDR1 KGHSH and CDR2 LQKENI. Trimming removed 2 bases at V and 4 bases at J, with 19 bases between. The CDR3 totals 17 residues. The CDR3 loop is CASSPFVASYDADTQYF. Written as DNA, the CDR3 is TGTGCCAGCTCACCATTCGTTGCTTCGTACGATGCAGATACGCAGTATTTT.

The chain carries TRBV24-1 and TRBJ1-5; tentatively, D is TRBD1 (6 bases). Germline lookup yields CDR1 KGHDR and CDR2 SFDVKD. This CDR3 region has 15 residues. V was shortened by 3 bases and J by 4 bases, with 12 bases between the two germline ends. CDR3 region: CATSDNRVRNQPQHF. CDR3 sequence (DNA): TGTGCCACCAGTGATAACAGGGTGAGGAATCAGCCCCAGCATTTT.

The chain combines TRBV5-1 with TRBJ2-3; 8 nucleotides align to TRBD2. The CDR3 spans 16 residues. Germline V gene data show CDR1 as SGHRS and CDR2 as YFSETQ. V trimming: 0 bases; J trimming: 1 base; junction bases outside the gene matches: 4. The CDR3 is CASSLEGTSGTDTQYF. The CDR3 coding sequence is TGCGCCAGCAGCTTGGAAGGGACTAGTGGCACAGATACGCAGTATTTT.

In its sample, this clone was seen a few times. V gene TRBV18 combines with J gene TRBJ2-1; TRBD2 agrees at 11 bases. Per germline, CDR1 KGHSH and CDR2 LQKENI. This CDR3 is 16 amino acids long. V was pared by 1 base and J by 2 bases, with 1 base of the junction left unmatched. The CDR3 reads CASSPLTSGAYNEQFF. In DNA form, the CDR3 reads TGTGCCAGCTCACCACTGACTAGCGGGGCCTACAATGAGCAGTTCTTC.

The gene calls are TRBV6-1 and TRBJ2-7; the D gene is possibly TRBD1 (6 bases). Germline CDR1 and CDR2: MNHNS and SASEGT. CDR3 size: 15 residues. Between the trimmed V and J ends, which lost 1 base and 6 bases, there was a span of 16 bases. The CDR3 region is CASSEVAGVYGEQYF. In DNA, the CDR3 is TGTGCCAGCAGTGAAGTCGCAGGGGTATACGGCGAGCAGTACTTC.

In its sample, this clone was seen once. The same CDR3 is also encoded by other DNA sequences in this sample. The chain couples TRBV27 to TRBJ2-3, with D maybe TRBD2 (5 bases). Trimming cost V 2 bases and J 3 bases, with 6 bases left between them. The CDR3 consists of 13 residues. Germline-derived CDR1 and CDR2 are MNHEY and SMNVEV (reference sequence). The CDR3 DNA reads TGTGCCAGCAGTTTACGGGGAACAGATACGCAGTATTTT. Translated: CASSLRGTDTQYF.

The CDR3 region is CAISDLQGGTQYF. In DNA, the CDR3 is TGTGCCATCAGTGATCTACAGGGAGGGACCCAGTACTTC. This chain joins TRBV10-3 and TRBJ2-5; D may correspond to TRBD1 or TRBD2 (6 bases each). CDR1 and CDR2 (germline): ENHRY, SYGVKD. Between the trimmed V and J ends, which lost 3 bases and 7 bases, there was a span of 12 bases. The CDR3 sequence is 13 residues long.

This clone has just a few counts. The J gene is TRBJ1-1, the V gene TRBV2; D call uncertain. Trimming took off 3 bases at V and 5 bases at J, with 7 bases between the two ends. Germline loops: CDR1 SNHLY, CDR2 FYNNEI. This CDR3 is built from 12 residues. In DNA form, the CDR3 reads TGTGCCAGCAGTGATGATCGGACTGAAGCTTTCTTT. This gives the protein CASSDDRTEAFF.

The CDR3 coding sequence is TGTGCCAGCAGCTTAGGGACAGGGGGTACGAACAATGAGCAGTTCTTC. This gives the protein CASSLGTGGTNNEQFF. The chain has TRBV7-9 and TRBJ2-1; 10 bases match TRBD1. V lost 1 base and J lost 5; bases outside the gene matches: 5. The CDR3 has 16 amino acids. Per germline, CDR1 SEHNR and CDR2 FQNEAQ (reference sequence).

This rearrangement joins TRBV25-1 to TRBJ2-5; 9 positions agree with TRBD1. There are 15 residues in the CDR3. V lost 3 bases, J lost 5 bases, and 7 bases stayed unmatched. Germline V lookup: CDR1 MGHDK, CDR2 SYGVNS. The CDR3 region is CASSEGQGLRETQYF. The CDR3 DNA is TGTGCCAGCAGTGAGGGACAGGGATTGCGTGAGACCCAGTACTTC. The variable domain in full, with the rest retrieved from reference TRBV25-1 and TRBJ2-5, is EADIYQTPRYLVIGTGKKITLECSQTMGHDKMYWYQQDPGMELHLIHYSYGVNSTEKGDLSSESTVSRIRTEHFPLTLESARPSHTSQYLCASSEGQGLRETQYFGPGTRLLVL.